One sample yielded the 27 T cell receptor beta chains listed below, sequenced in a study of T cells in Graves' hyperthyroidism and ophthalmopathy. RNA transcripts were the template for amplifying TCR beta CDR3 regions. TCR CDR3 underwent first-round RT-PCR with the HTBI primer set. In TCRdb, the multiplex PCR reads were re-called with MiXCR into one record per CDR3 protein. In the table there are around 500,000 distinct CDR3 sequences, around 15% of which are singletons. Material for sequencing was blood. The receptors derive from a woman in her twenties or thirties with Graves' ophthalmopathy.

To note about this clonotype: This likely comes from a read error, as the CDR3 has no conserved phenylalanine or tryptophan at its end. This chain joins TRBV6-2 or TRBV6-3 and TRBJ1-1; no firm D call. Germline CDR1 reads MNHEY; CDR2 reads SVGEGT. This CDR3 is 16 amino acids long. Trimming removed 0 bases at V and 0 bases at J, with 11 bases between. Here the CDR3 DNA reads TGTGCCAGCAGTTACTCGACAAGTCTGATGAACACTGAAGCTTTCTAT. Its protein is CASSYSTSLMNTEAFY.

The chain combines TRBV10-3 with TRBJ1-1, with D unresolved. Germline V gene lookup returns CDR1 ENHRY and CDR2 SYGVKD. The CDR3 is made up of 11 amino acids. V lost 8 bases to trimming and J lost 5 bases, with 9 bases between them. CDR3 sequence: CAIGEGTEAFF. For the CDR3, the DNA is TGTGCCATCGGGGAGGGAACTGAAGCTTTCTTT.

In its sample, this clonotype was seen many times. The genes are TRBV20-1 and TRBJ2-5; D uncertain. Per germline, CDR1 DFQATT and CDR2 SNEGSKA (reference sequence). CDR3 length equals 13 residues. The V end was cut by 3 bases, the J end by 0 bases, with 8 bases between. The CDR3 DNA reads TGCAGTGCTAGTATACCGGACCAAGAGACCCAGTACTTC. Amino acids: CSASIPDQETQYF.

This clonotype was picked up many times. CDR3: CASSFIGEKLFF. The CDR3 nucleotides read TGTGCCAGCAGCTTTATCGGTGAAAAACTGTTTTTT. V is TRBV7-2 and J is TRBJ1-4; D is undetermined. The CDR3 extends over 12 amino acids. V was trimmed by 3 bases and J by 7 bases, leaving 6 bases between them. The germline V gene has CDR1 SGHTA and CDR2 FQGNSA.

This clonotype was seen many times. The J gene is TRBJ2-1, the V gene TRBV20-1, with TRBD2 matching over 8 bases. Losses at the gene ends were 4 bases for V and 4 bases for J; bases not matched to a gene: 15. There are 17 residues in the CDR3. Germline CDR1 reads DFQATT; CDR2 reads SNEGSKA (reference sequence). The CDR3 DNA reads TGCAGTGCTAACGTGGGGCTAGCGGGTTTTCTATACAATGAGCAGTTCTTC. Its translation is CSANVGLAGFLYNEQFF.

The V gene is TRBV6-5, the J gene TRBJ1-5; D gene unclear. V gave up 3 bases and J gave up 6 bases, with 12 bases separating them. The CDR3 length is 14 residues. The germline V gene has CDR1 MNHEY and CDR2 SVGAGI. The CDR3 sequence is CASSYGKGTQPQHF. The CDR3 nucleotides are TGTGCCAGCAGTTATGGAAAGGGAACTCAGCCCCAGCATTTT.

This clonotype was detected a few times. The chain combines TRBV27 with TRBJ1-5, with D perhaps matching TRBD1 (5 bases). The CDR3 is 17 amino acids. The germline V gene has CDR1 MNHEY and CDR2 SMNVEV (reference sequence). V was clipped by 6 bases and J by 0 bases, with 18 bases between them. Written as DNA, the CDR3 is TGTGCCAGCAGATCATGGGGGGTAGTGGATAGCAATCAGCCCCAGCATTTT. It yields the protein CASRSWGVVDSNQPQHF.

The rearrangement uses TRBV6-4 and TRBJ2-7, with 13 bases fitting TRBD2. CDR1 is MRHNA, CDR2 SNTAGT, per germline. The J segment lost 3 bases and the V segment lost 6 bases, leaving 5 bases of the junction unmatched. This CDR3 comprises 15 residues. The DNA of the CDR3 is TGTGCCAGCAGGGGACTAGCGGGATTAGGCTACGAGCAGTACTTC. Translating it yields CASRGLAGLGYEQYF.

This clonotype has just a few counts. This chain links TRBV27 with TRBJ2-5; 15 nucleotides match TRBD2. This CDR3 has 18 amino acids. Germline loops: CDR1 MNHEY, CDR2 SMNVEV (reference sequence). With V trimmed by 2 bases and J by 7 bases, 11 bases remained unmatched. The CDR3 sequence is CASSLRGLAGGGSGTQYF. The CDR3 DNA reads TGTGCCAGCAGTTTAAGGGGACTAGCGGGAGGTGGGAGTGGGACCCAGTACTTC.

On this clonotype: The junction shows a germline mismatch at one end, possibly a read error. This chain uses TRBV7-3 with TRBJ1-2; D is uncertain. This CDR3 spans 17 amino acids. Germline CDR1 and CDR2: SGHTA and FQGTGA. Here the CDR3 DNA reads TGTGTCAGCAGCTTAACCCCCTACACGGCCGGGAACGATGGCTACACCTTC. This codes for CVSSLTPYTAGNDGYTF.

This clonotype was seen at least ten times. This sequence joins TRBV11-2 and TRBJ2-7; D possibly corresponds to TRBD2 (5 bases). Germline assignment: CDR1 SGHAT and CDR2 FQNNGV. Trimming left V 0 bases short and J 0 bases short, with 9 bases between. CDR3 length equals 15 residues. DNA of the CDR3: TGTGCCAGCAGCTTAGAGGGTGGGAGCTCCTACGAGCAGTACTTC. Protein: CASSLEGGSSYEQYF.

This clonotype was observed many times. The gene calls are TRBV7-9 and TRBJ2-3; weak D call: TRBD2 (5 bases). Trimming shortened V by 2 bases and J by 3 bases, and 9 bases separated the two germline ends. The CDR3 is 14 amino acids. Germline V gene sequence: CDR1 SEHNR, CDR2 FQNEAQ (reference sequence). CDR3 amino acids: CASSLRGMTDTQYF. The CDR3 DNA follows: TGTGCCAGCAGCTTAAGAGGGATGACAGATACGCAGTATTTT. Together with reference TRBV7-9 and TRBJ2-3, the CDR3 gives the full variable domain: DTGVSQNPRHKITKRGQNVTFRCDPISEHNRLYWYRQTLGQGPEFLTYFQNEAQLEKSRLLSDRFSAERPKGSFSTLEIQRTEQGDSAMYLCASSLRGMTDTQYFGPGTRLTVL.

In this sample, this clonotype turned up many times. The rearrangement uses TRBV6-1 and TRBJ1-1, with 8 bases that match TRBD1. V was pared by 4 bases and J by 0 bases, with 7 bases of the junction left unmatched. The CDR3 has 16 amino acids. In germline, CDR1 is MNHNS, CDR2 SASEGT. CDR3 sequence reads: CASSVPGQALNTEAFF. CDR3 sequence (DNA): TGTGCCAGCAGTGTCCCGGGACAGGCCCTGAACACTGAAGCTTTCTTT.

V is TRBV19 and J is TRBJ2-7; 7 positions agree with TRBD2. V lost 8 bases and J lost 0; bases outside the gene matches: 7. This CDR3 region has 14 residues. Germline CDR1 and CDR2: LNHDA and SQIVND (reference sequence). CDR3 protein: CASGRLADSYEQYF. The CDR3 bases are TGTGCCAGTGGCCGGCTAGCGGACTCCTACGAGCAGTACTTC.

This clonotype was recorded many times. The rearrangement links TRBV7-9 to TRBJ2-7, with no clear D. V lost 2 bases to trimming and J lost 3 bases, with 8 bases between them. This CDR3 is 13 amino acids long. Germline-derived CDR1 and CDR2 are SEHNR and FQNEAQ (reference sequence). The CDR3 loop is CASSLRVNYEQYF. The CDR3 DNA reads TGTGCCAGCAGCTTAAGGGTTAACTACGAGCAGTACTTC.

The chain has TRBV6-1 and TRBJ1-2; D is ambiguous. CDR1 MNHNS and CDR2 SASEGT come from the germline V gene. The length of the CDR3 is 15 residues. V shed 0 bases and J shed 4 bases, with 12 bases lying between them. The CDR3 here is CASSEALMGFYGYTF. The CDR3 DNA reads TGTGCCAGCAGTGAAGCGCTTATGGGTTTCTATGGCTACACCTTC.

The table lists this clonotype with many counts. V and J are TRBV20-1 and TRBJ2-7; 12 positions match TRBD2. The V and J ends lost 3 bases and 4 bases, in that order; junction bases with no gene match: 4. CDR1 is DFQATT and CDR2 is SNEGSKA in the germline V gene (reference sequence). The CDR3 runs 14 residues. CDR3 residues: CSASQGTSGYEQYF. Written as DNA, the CDR3 is TGCAGTGCTAGTCAAGGGACTAGCGGGTACGAGCAGTACTTC.

The genes are TRBV24-1 and TRBJ1-5, with 10 bases matching TRBD1. CDR1 is KGHDR and CDR2 is SFDVKD in the germline V gene. The length of the CDR3 is 14 residues. J lost 3 bases, V lost 9 bases, and 4 bases had no gene match. CDR3 sequence: CATGTGATNQPQHF. In nucleotides, the CDR3 is TGTGCCACCGGGACAGGGGCTACCAATCAGCCCCAGCATTTT.

The genes are TRBV6-2 or TRBV6-3 and TRBJ1-2, with a possible D match to TRBD1 (6 bases). Deletions cut 5 bases from V and 7 bases from J, with 17 bases between. This CDR3 has 14 amino acids. Germline CDR1 reads MNHEY; CDR2 reads SVGEGT. The DNA for the CDR3 is TGTGCCAGCAGTATACGACCCTTGACAGGTGGCTACACCTTC. Protein: CASSIRPLTGGYTF.

This clonotype was seen more than once but under ten times. The CDR3 nucleotides read TGTGCCAGCAGCCCCGTGAGGGGTGGGGGCAATCAGCCCCAGCATTTT. Translated: CASSPVRGGGNQPQHF. The rearrangement joins TRBV7-8 to TRBJ1-5; D may be TRBD1 (5 bases). V dropped 5 bases and J dropped 2 bases, with 16 bases sitting between them. In germline, CDR1 is SGHVS, CDR2 FQNEAQ. This CDR3 is 16 amino acids long.

This clonotype was observed a handful of times. This sequence joins TRBV7-9 and TRBJ2-7, with 8 bases fitting TRBD2. Looked up from germline, CDR1 is SEHNR and CDR2 is FQNEAQ (reference sequence). The CDR3 runs to 17 residues. J gave up 0 bases and V 5 bases, and 12 bases lay outside the gene matches. In DNA, the CDR3 is TGTGCCAGCAGCCCCATCAGACGTAGCGGGGCCTCCTACGAGCAGTACTTC. This encodes CASSPIRRSGASYEQYF.

This clonotype was picked up one time. DNA for the CDR3: TGTGCCAGCGCAGAGGGGGATACGCAGTATTTT. Translating gives CASAEGDTQYF. V gene TRBV5-6 combines with J gene TRBJ2-3; D possibly matches TRBD1 or TRBD2 (5 bases each). The CDR3 runs 11 residues. The V gene lost 7 bases and the J gene lost 6 bases, with 9 bases spanning the gap. From germline, CDR1 is SGHDT and CDR2 YYEEEE.

This clonotype has just a few counts. CDR3 DNA: TGTGCCAGCAGTTTTTGGGGGGGGGCTTTCTTT. Its protein product is CASSFWGGAFF. V and J are TRBV28 and TRBJ1-1; possibly TRBD1 for D (5 bases). CDR1 MDHEN and CDR2 SYDVKM come from the germline V gene. This CDR3 contains 11 residues. V lost 3 bases and J 11 bases, leaving 10 bases between the germline ends. Full variable domain (missing parts from reference TRBV28 and TRBJ1-1): DVKVTQSSRYLVKRTGEKVFLECVQDMDHENMFWYRQDPGLGLRLIYFSYDVKMKEKGDIPEGYSVSREKKERFSLILESASTNQTSMYLCASSFWGGAFFGQGTRLTVV.

The gene calls are TRBV7-2 and TRBJ2-2; 9 bases are a match to TRBD2. The CDR3 is 15 residues long. Germline V lookup: CDR1 SGHTA, CDR2 FQGNSA. The ends lost 4 bases at V and 4 bases at J; junction bases unmatched: 4. This chain's CDR3 is CASSSTLAGTGELFF. CDR3 nucleotides: TGTGCCAGCAGCTCGACACTAGCGGGCACCGGGGAGCTGTTTTTT.

J is TRBJ1-2 and V is TRBV5-1, with 8 bases lining up with TRBD1. CDR3 length: 15 amino acids. Germline lookup yields CDR1 SGHRS and CDR2 YFSETQ. The trim removed 0 bases at V and 2 bases at J, leaving 3 bases unmatched. The CDR3 bases are TGCGCCAGCAGCTTGGCCTGGGACAGGAACTATGGCTACACCTTC. Translating it yields CASSLAWDRNYGYTF.

In this sample, this clonotype turned up a few times. The rearrangement links TRBV10-1 to TRBJ2-6; TRBD1 matches 7 bases. This CDR3 is built from 17 residues. Germline V lookup: CDR1 WNHNN, CDR2 SYGVQD (reference sequence). J lost 0 bases, V lost 4 bases, and 6 bases had no gene match. In DNA, the CDR3 is TGCGCCAGCAGTGCACAGGGGTCCAGCTCTGGGGCCAACGTCCTGACTTTC. Amino acids: CASSAQGSSSGANVLTF.

This clonotype was recorded many times. The V and J genes are TRBV28 and TRBJ2-3; D may be TRBD2 (6 bases). The CDR3 spans 16 residues. In germline, CDR1 is MDHEN, CDR2 SYDVKM. Trimming stripped 4 bases from V and 3 bases from J, with 17 bases between. The DNA for the CDR3 is TGTGCCAGCAGTTCCCCCTCGGGAGAAGGAACAGATACGCAGTATTTT. Protein product: CASSSPSGEGTDTQYF.